These T cell receptor beta chains were read from a single sample in a study of human T cells and chemical hapten exposure. TCRdb called the RACE reads again in MiXCR, with one record for every CDR3 protein. The sample has 280,000 or so distinct CDR3 sequences, almost 8% seen once. Sequencing used whole blood, obtained in connection with sensitization to the hapten diphenylcyclopropenone (DPC). These receptors originate from a man between 18 and 29 years old with alopecia areata. Some clones in this sample may be carry-over from other donors' samples. CDR3s include the opening cysteine and the closing phenylalanine or tryptophan. The D gene is left open where the match is weak. Clone size, where shown, is once, few, many, or a class for clones that have expanded.

abundance	j_gene	d_gene	v_gene	CDR3aa	CDR3nt
NA	TRBJ1-2	NA	TRBV7-9	CASSKQGTGYTF	TGTGCCAGCAGCAAACAGGGCACTGGCTACACCTTC
many	TRBJ1-1	TRBD1	TRBV10-3	CAIRTGVGMNTEAFF	TGTGCCATCAGGACAGGGGTGGGAATGAACACTGAAGCTTTCTTT
few	TRBJ1-4	NA	TRBV7-9	CASSLGYRDGSEKLFF	TGTGCCAGCAGCTTAGGATACCGGGACGGGAGCGAAAAACTGTTTTTT
NA	TRBJ2-1	NA	TRBV29-1	CSVVSRRIQAHEQFF	TGCAGCGTAGTAAGCCGGAGGATTCAAGCCCATGAGCAGTTCTTC
NA	TRBJ2-3	NA	TRBV7-2	CASSLYPGVVSRTDTQYF	TGTGCCAGCAGCTTATACCCAGGGGTTGTTTCTCGCACAGATACGCAGTATTTT
few	TRBJ1-6	TRBD1	TRBV6-5	CASSFLPGQGANSPLHF	TGTGCCAGCAGTTTCTTACCGGGACAGGGGGCGAATTCACCCCTCCACTTT
few	TRBJ2-3	NA	TRBV10-1	CASSESSEGGTQYF	TGCGCCAGCAGTGAGTCGAGCGAAGGGGGTACGCAGTATTTT
few	TRBJ2-1	NA	TRBV7-3	CASSPYLSNEQFF	TGTGCCAGCAGCCCTTACTTGTCGAATGAGCAGTTCTTC
NA	TRBJ2-5	NA	TRBV12-3/TRBV12-4	CASSFGSSGVETQYF	TGTGCCAGCAGTTTTGGTTCGTCGGGGGTAGAGACCCAGTACTTC
few	TRBJ2-1	NA	TRBV7-9	CASSFTMGLPGPNEQFF	TGTGCCAGCAGTTTCACTATGGGACTCCCGGGCCCCAATGAGCAGTTCTTC
NA	TRBJ2-5	NA	TRBV29-1	CSATGTQETQYF	TGCAGCGCCACCGGGACCCAAGAGACCCAGTACTTC
few	TRBJ1-2	TRBD1	TRBV29-1	CSVGRGAGYGYTF	TGCAGCGTTGGCAGGGGGGCAGGGTATGGCTACACCTTC
many	TRBJ1-4	NA	TRBV6-5	CASSFNPRVTNEKLFF	TGTGCCAGCAGTTTCAACCCCAGGGTGACTAATGAAAAACTGTTTTTT
NA	TRBJ1-4	NA	TRBV9	CASSVGGRREKLFF	TGTGCCAGCAGCGTAGGAGGGCGGAGGGAAAAACTGTTTTTT
NA	TRBJ2-1	TRBD1	TRBV6-2/TRBV6-3	CASNRGGQGFEQFF	TGTGCCAGCAATAGGGGGGGACAGGGTTTTGAGCAGTTCTTC
few	TRBJ1-6	NA	TRBV20-1	CSAIDRFAARALHF	TGCAGTGCAATCGACAGGTTTGCCGCGAGGGCCCTCCACTTT
many	TRBJ2-6	NA	TRBV28	CASIDSHSGANVLTF	TGTGCCAGCATCGACAGTCACTCTGGGGCCAACGTCCTGACTTTC
NA	TRBJ1-1	NA	TRBV10-3	CAISVGAGLNTEAFF	TGTGCCATCAGTGTAGGAGCAGGTTTGAACACTGAAGCTTTCTTT
few	TRBJ2-1	NA	TRBV7-2	CASSFNTNEQFF	TGTGCCAGCAGCTTTAATACCAATGAGCAGTTCTTC
NA	TRBJ1-1	NA	TRBV20-1	CSARVGGTLNTEAFF	TGCAGTGCTAGAGTAGGGGGGACACTGAACACTGAAGCTTTCTTT
few	TRBJ2-7	TRBD2	TRBV20-1	CSARSNSGGLYEQYF	TGCAGTGCTAGAAGCAATAGCGGGGGGCTTTACGAGCAGTACTTC
few	TRBJ2-7	NA	TRBV7-9	CASSFESTQTYEQYF	TGTGCCAGCAGCTTTGAAAGTACACAGACCTACGAGCAGTACTTC
NA	TRBJ2-1	TRBD1	TRBV4-3	CASSQDSGTGNNEQFF	TGCGCCAGCAGCCAAGATTCTGGGACAGGGAACAATGAGCAGTTCTTC
few	TRBJ2-5	NA	TRBV7-2	CASSLERQGGRETQYF	TGTGCCAGCAGCTTAGAACGGCAGGGCGGGCGAGAGACCCAGTACTTC
NA	TRBJ2-1	TRBD1	TRBV23-1	CANPTGIVMIIYNEQFF	TGCGCCAACCCGACAGGGATCGTCATGATTATCTACAATGAGCAGTTCTTC
few	TRBJ1-6	TRBD1	TRBV28	CASRWTGSPLHF	TGTGCCAGCAGGTGGACAGGTTCACCCCTCCACTTT
NA	TRBJ2-7	NA	TRBV2	CASSSEGLYEQYF	TGTGCCAGCAGTTCAGAGGGTCTCTACGAGCAGTACTTC
few	TRBJ2-6	NA	TRBV7-9	CASSTRGRVSGANVLTF	TGTGCCAGCAGCACCAGGGGCCGGGTCTCTGGGGCCAACGTCCTGACTTTC
few	TRBJ1-1	NA	TRBV29-1	CSVRGTGTEAFF	TGCAGCGTGCGGGGTACTGGCACTGAAGCTTTCTTT
few	TRBJ1-6	TRBD1	TRBV20-1	CSAPTGGTYNSPLHF	TGCAGTGCTCCGACAGGGGGGACCTATAATTCACCCCTCCACTTT
few	TRBJ1-5	NA	TRBV5-6	CASSLGFVGVGQPQHF	TGTGCCAGCAGCTTGGGGTTTGTGGGGGTGGGTCAGCCCCAGCATTTT
many	TRBJ1-1	NA	TRBV6-2/TRBV6-3	CASSITGQPLKAFF	TGTGCCAGCAGCATTACCGGACAACCCCTAAAGGCTTTCTTT
many	TRBJ2-7	NA	TRBV12-3/TRBV12-4	CASSLTVTYEQYF	TGTGCCAGCAGTTTGACAGTAACCTACGAGCAGTACTTC
many	TRBJ2-3	NA	TRBV20-1	CSAPVPASTDTQYF	TGCAGTGCTCCTGTTCCTGCTTCTACAGATACGCAGTATTTT
few	TRBJ2-1	NA	TRBV7-2	CASSLGSRYEQFF	TGTGCCAGCAGCTTAGGGTCAAGGTATGAGCAGTTCTTC
NA	TRBJ2-3	TRBD2	TRBV12-3/TRBV12-4	CASSLQTSGVAQYF	TGTGCCAGCAGTTTACAGACTAGCGGGGTGGCGCAGTATTTT
NA	TRBJ2-7	TRBD1	TRBV6-5	CASSPTLDRSYEQYF	TGTGCCAGCAGTCCAACCCTGGACAGGTCCTACGAGCAGTACTTC
many	TRBJ2-5	TRBD2	TRBV9	CASSPVGGRTQYF	TGTGCCAGCAGCCCAGTCGGCGGGAGGACCCAGTACTTC
few	TRBJ1-1	NA	TRBV9	CASSAVASEAFF	TGTGCCAGCAGCGCCGTAGCCTCTGAAGCTTTCTTT
NA	TRBJ1-1	NA	TRBV7-9	CASSSSVLRVENTEAFF	TGTGCCAGCAGCTCGTCCGTTTTACGGGTCGAAAACACTGAAGCTTTCTTT
few	TRBJ2-3	TRBD2	TRBV10-3	CAISGKRGGGTDTQYF	TGTGCCATCAGTGGGAAGCGGGGGGGCGGCACAGATACGCAGTATTTT
NA	TRBJ2-3	TRBD2	TRBV20-1	CSAKLALSTDTQYF	TGCAGTGCAAAACTAGCGCTAAGCACAGATACGCAGTATTTT
many	TRBJ2-1	NA	TRBV6-6	CASMRNWEQFF	TGTGCCAGCATGAGGAATTGGGAGCAGTTCTTC
many	TRBJ1-2	TRBD1	TRBV6-5	CASSSAGQGRDYGYTF	TGTGCCAGCAGTTCCGCAGGACAGGGGAGAGACTATGGCTACACCTTC
many	TRBJ1-1	NA	TRBV6-2/TRBV6-3	CASSMTGMMAFF	TGTGCCAGCAGTATGACAGGAATGATGGCTTTCTTT
NA	TRBJ1-1	TRBD1	TRBV20-1	CSALTGGMNTEAFF	TGCAGTGCGCTTACAGGGGGTATGAACACTGAAGCTTTCTTT
many	TRBJ1-4	NA	TRBV10-1	CASSENLNEKLFF	TGCGCCAGCAGTGAGAACCTTAATGAAAAACTGTTTTTT
few	TRBJ2-1	TRBD1	TRBV20-1	CSATPRRDRGNNEQFF	TGCAGTGCTACCCCACGCCGGGACAGGGGAAACAATGAGCAGTTCTTC
NA	TRBJ1-5	TRBD1	TRBV10-2	CASSESGGRNQPQHF	TGCGCCAGCAGTGAGTCAGGGGGCCGCAATCAGCCCCAGCATTTT
NA	TRBJ1-1	TRBD1	TRBV5-1	CASGQGTNTEAFF	TGCGCCAGTGGACAGGGAACGAACACTGAAGCTTTCTTT
many	TRBJ2-1	NA	TRBV5-1	CASSLEANYPYNEQFF	TGCGCCAGCAGCTTGGAAGCCAATTACCCTTACAATGAGCAGTTCTTC
many	TRBJ1-6	NA	TRBV7-2	CASSLGAVYNSPLHF	TGTGCCAGCAGCTTAGGTGCGGTCTATAATTCACCCCTCCACTTT
few	TRBJ2-1	TRBD2	TRBV3-1	CASSQDSGSRGEQFF	TGTGCCAGCAGCCAAGATAGCGGGAGTCGGGGTGAGCAGTTCTTC
few	TRBJ2-1	NA	TRBV7-9	CASSSQDNEQFF	TGTGCCAGCAGCTCCCAGGACAATGAGCAGTTCTTC
NA	TRBJ1-1	NA	TRBV29-1	CSIFREGYTEAFF	TGCAGCATTTTCAGGGAGGGGTACACTGAAGCTTTCTTT
few	TRBJ1-5	NA	TRBV12-3/TRBV12-4	CASSLVENQPQHF	TGTGCCAGCAGTTTAGTGGAGAACCAGCCCCAGCATTTT
many	TRBJ1-1	NA	TRBV6-5	CASSLLQGNTEAFF	TGTGCCAGCAGTTTACTACAGGGGAACACTGAAGCTTTCTTT
NA	TRBJ2-3	TRBD2	TRBV7-2	CASSLELAGGTDTQYF	TGTGCCAGCAGCTTAGAACTAGCGGGGGGCACAGATACGCAGTATTTT
NA	TRBJ2-3	NA	TRBV4-3	CASTQTASADTQYF	TGCGCCAGCACCCAGACGGCCTCCGCAGATACGCAGTATTTT